Included here is one TCR beta chain sequence, with context. Its target is not known. This sequence may be a read error, since a much larger clone differs from it by one base. Template switching (which added a universal primer site) was used, and cDNA carried unique molecular identifiers. TCRdb called the 5' RACE reads again in MiXCR, with one record for every CDR3 protein. The sample holds about 490,000 distinct CDR3 sequences; 13% to 15% are singletons and the top ten take about 0.47%. This entry belongs to a study of identical twins. Study-level results: Modelling approaches yielded underestimates of out-of-frame TCR alpha sharing between monozygotic twins. Shared out-of-frame alpha sequences (those common to twins) showed excess low generation probability.

The CDR3 extends over 14 amino acids. Germline-derived CDR1 and CDR2 are MNHEY and SVGEGT. J gave up 0 bases and V 6 bases, and 5 bases lay outside the gene matches. This sample also belongs to another study, concerning yellow fever vaccine responses in identical twins. That investigation notes: Twins' vaccine T cell response reportedly seemed partly convergent, partly personalized.

The source is a woman between 18 and 29 years old in good health. The sample consisted of CD4+ T cells sorted from blood. The chain joins TRBV6-2 or TRBV6-3 to TRBJ2-7; 7 nucleotides match TRBD1. The CDR3 spells CASSRGQNSYEQYF. CDR3 in DNA: TGTGCCAGCAGCCGGGGACAGAACTCCTACGAGCAGTACTTC.